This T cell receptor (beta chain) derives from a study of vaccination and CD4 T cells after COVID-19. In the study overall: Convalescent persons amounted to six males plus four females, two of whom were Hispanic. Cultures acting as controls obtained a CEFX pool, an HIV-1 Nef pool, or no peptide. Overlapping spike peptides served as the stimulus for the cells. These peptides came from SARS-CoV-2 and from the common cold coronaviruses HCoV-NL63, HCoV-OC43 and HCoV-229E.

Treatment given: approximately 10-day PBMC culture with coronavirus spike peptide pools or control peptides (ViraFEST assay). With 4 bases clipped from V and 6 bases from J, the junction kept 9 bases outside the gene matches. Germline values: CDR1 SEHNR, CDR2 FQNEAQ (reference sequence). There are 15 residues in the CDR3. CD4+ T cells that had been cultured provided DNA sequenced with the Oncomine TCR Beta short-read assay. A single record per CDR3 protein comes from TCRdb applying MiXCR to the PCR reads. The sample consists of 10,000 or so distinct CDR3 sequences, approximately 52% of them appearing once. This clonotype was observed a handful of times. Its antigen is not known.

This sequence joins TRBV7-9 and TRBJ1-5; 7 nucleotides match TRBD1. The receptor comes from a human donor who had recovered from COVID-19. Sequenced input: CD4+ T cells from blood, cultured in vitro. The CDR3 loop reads CASSSGWQGGQPQHF. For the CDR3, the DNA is TGTGCCAGCAGCTCCGGGTGGCAGGGGGGTCAGCCCCAGCATTTT.